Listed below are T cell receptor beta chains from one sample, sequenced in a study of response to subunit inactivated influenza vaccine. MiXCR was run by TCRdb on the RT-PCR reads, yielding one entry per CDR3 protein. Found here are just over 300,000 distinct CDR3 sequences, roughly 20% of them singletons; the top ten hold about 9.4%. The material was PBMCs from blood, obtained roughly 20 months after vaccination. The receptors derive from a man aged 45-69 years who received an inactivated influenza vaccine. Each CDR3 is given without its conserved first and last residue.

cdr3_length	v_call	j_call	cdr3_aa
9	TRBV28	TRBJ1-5	ASSSTGPQH
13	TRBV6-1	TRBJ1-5	ASSARTGGNQPQH
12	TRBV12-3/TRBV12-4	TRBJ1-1	ASSPGGRNTEAF
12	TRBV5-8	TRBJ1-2	ASSFSEIVYGYT
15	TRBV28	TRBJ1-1	ASSSPPRGQVNTEAF
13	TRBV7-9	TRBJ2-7	ASSRGGQGGYEQY
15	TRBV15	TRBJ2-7	ATSRELAGEVPYEQY
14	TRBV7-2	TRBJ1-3	ASSLQSAISGNTIY
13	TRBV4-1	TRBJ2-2	ASSQLKRGTGELF
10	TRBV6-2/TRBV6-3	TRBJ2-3	ASSKRTDTQY
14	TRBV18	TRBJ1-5	ASSPSGGGRDQPQH
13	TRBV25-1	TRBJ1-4	ASSDSTAINEKLF
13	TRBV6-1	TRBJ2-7	ASSIRREGPYEQY
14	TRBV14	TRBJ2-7	ASSQAAGIPPYEQY
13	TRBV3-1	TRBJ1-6	ASSPTFRGNSPLH
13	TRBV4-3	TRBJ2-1	ASSQEQANYNEQF
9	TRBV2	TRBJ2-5	ACRGEETQY
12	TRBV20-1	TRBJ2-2	SARKAGGTGELF
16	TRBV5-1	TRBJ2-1	ASSPTSGRASGRSEQF
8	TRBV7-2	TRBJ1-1	ASSPRRAF
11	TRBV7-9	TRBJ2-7	ASSSGSLHEQY
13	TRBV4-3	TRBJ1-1	ASSQDGQGATEAF
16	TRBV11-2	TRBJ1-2	ASSRQTGQGGFNYGYT
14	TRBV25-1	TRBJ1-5	ASSEGSAGGNQPQH
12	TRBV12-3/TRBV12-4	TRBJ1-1	ATSLAGLNTEAF
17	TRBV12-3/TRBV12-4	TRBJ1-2	ASSYRRTGQPIDLHGYT
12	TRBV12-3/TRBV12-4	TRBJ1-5	ASSLSYSNQPQH
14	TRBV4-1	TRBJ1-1	ASSQNMDGLKTEAF
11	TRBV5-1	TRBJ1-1	ASKRDMNTEAF
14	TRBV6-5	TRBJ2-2	ASSYGGPGYTGELF
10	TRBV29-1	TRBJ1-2	SVERQGYGYT
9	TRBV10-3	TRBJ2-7	AISDLYEQY
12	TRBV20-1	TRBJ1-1	SAGEQGSHTEAF
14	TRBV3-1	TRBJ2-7	ASSQEGQREANEQY
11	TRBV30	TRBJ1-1	AWRRQGGTEAF
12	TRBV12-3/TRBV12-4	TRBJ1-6	ASSFAGGNSPLH
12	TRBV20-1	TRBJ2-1	SARHRGPYNEQF
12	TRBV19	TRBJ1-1	ASSMADVNTEAF
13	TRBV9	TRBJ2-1	ASSEVTGAYNEQF
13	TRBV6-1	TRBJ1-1	ASSEAPGTASEAF
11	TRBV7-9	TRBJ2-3	ATSTFSTDTQY
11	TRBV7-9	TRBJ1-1	ASSFWSNTEAF
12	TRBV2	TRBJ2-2	ASSKLEWAGELF
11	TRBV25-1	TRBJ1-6	ASSEDAKSPLH
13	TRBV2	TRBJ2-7	ASSEWASGTYEQY
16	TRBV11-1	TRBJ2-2	ASSFPTRLAGATGELF
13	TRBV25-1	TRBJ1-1	ASSEAGQLNTEAF
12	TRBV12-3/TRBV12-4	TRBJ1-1	ASSSPAGVTEAF
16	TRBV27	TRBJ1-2	ASSLVGGQALFSYGYT
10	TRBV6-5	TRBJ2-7	ASSRDLYEQY
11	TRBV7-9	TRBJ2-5	ASSLVGPETQY
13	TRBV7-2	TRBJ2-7	ASSPTGTVSYEQY
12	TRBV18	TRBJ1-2	ASSPVSGGYGYT
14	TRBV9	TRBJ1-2	ASSVGTGIESYGYT
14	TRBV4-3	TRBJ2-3	ASSQVGGQGTDTQY
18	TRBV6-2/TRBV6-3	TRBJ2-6	ASSYYPPGWLVSGANVLT
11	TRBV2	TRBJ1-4	ASRYATNEKLF